Described below is a single TCR beta chain sequence and its context. What it binds is not known. The assay was immunoSEQ multiplex PCR, and TCRdb's table has in-frame clones only and misses some. The sample records about 24,000 clones, 87% being singletons. CDR3 size: 18 residues. The germline CDR1 and CDR2 sequences are LNHDA and SQIVND (reference sequence). V trimming: 6 bases; J trimming: 4 bases; junction bases outside the gene matches: 18. These data come from a study of T cells in localized non-small cell lung cancer. Study findings and constraints: The highest T cell clonality was in uninvolved adjacent lung, above tumor. Paired adjacent lung recovered a median around 52 of the top 100 tumor clones. Multi-region tumor sequencing was not done, so intratumor heterogeneity could not be excluded.

The chain links TRBV19 to TRBJ2-5; 9 bases line up with TRBD1. The sequence was obtained from a male donor at least 60 years old with stage I squamous cell lung carcinoma. Sequenced material: peripheral blood, taken before any cancer treatment. The CDR3 nucleotides read TGTGCCAGTAGCCTCGAACGCTTACAGGGGGCTGGCGGAGAGACCCAGTACTTC. This translates into CASSLERLQGAGGETQYF.